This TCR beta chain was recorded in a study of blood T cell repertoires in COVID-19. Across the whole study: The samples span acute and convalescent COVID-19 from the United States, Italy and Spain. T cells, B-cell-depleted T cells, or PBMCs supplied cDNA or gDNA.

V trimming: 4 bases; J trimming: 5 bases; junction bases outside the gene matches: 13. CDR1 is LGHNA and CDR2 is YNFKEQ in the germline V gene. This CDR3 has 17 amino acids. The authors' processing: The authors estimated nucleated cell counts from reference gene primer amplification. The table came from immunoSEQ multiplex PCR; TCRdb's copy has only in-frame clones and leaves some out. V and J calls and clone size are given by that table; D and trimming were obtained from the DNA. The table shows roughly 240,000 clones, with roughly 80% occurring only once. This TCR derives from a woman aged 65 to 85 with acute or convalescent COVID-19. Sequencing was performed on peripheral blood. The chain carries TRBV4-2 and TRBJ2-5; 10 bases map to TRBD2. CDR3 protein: CASSLTSGVILKETQYF. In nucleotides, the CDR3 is TGTGCCAGCAGCCTTACTAGCGGGGTGATCCTTAAGGAGACCCAGTACTTC.